The sample holds one count of the clone carrying this T cell receptor beta chain. This record belongs to a study of shared clonotypes between healthy human individuals. Naive CD8 cells comprised CD45RO-negative, CCR7-positively selected cells, excluding terminally differentiated effector memory CD45RA+ cells. The table came from immunoSEQ multiplex PCR; TCRdb's copy has only in-frame clones and leaves some out. The profile shows some 2.1 million clones, about 95% of them singletons. V lost 3 bases, J lost 4 bases, and 6 bases stayed unmatched. The CDR3 loop spans 15 amino acids. The germline V gene has CDR1 SGHDN and CDR2 FVKESK.

The chain links TRBV14 to TRBJ1-1, with 9 bases identical to TRBD1. The origin of this receptor is a man younger than 30 in good health. The sequenced material came from naive CD8+ T cells sorted from blood. CDR3 bases: TGTGCCAGCAGCCATTCCACAGGGGGCCTCACTGAAGCTTTCTTT. This encodes CASSHSTGGLTEAFF.